The 23 T cell receptor beta chains given below trace back to one sample, sequenced in a study of T cells in Graves' hyperthyroidism and ophthalmopathy. It was RNA transcripts that yielded the amplified TCR beta CDR3 regions. The primer set for the first-round RT-PCR of the TCR CDR3 was HTBI. One entry per CDR3 protein results from TCRdb running MiXCR on the multiplex PCR reads. The sample includes hundreds of thousands of distinct CDR3 sequences, 35% to 55% of them seen just once. Source material: peripheral blood or thyroid tissue (not recorded which). The receptors stem from a woman aged 18-29 years with Graves' hyperthyroidism.

The V gene is TRBV29-1, the J gene TRBJ2-3; possibly TRBD1 for D (6 bases). The CDR3 is made up of 13 amino acids. Looked up from germline, CDR1 is SQVTM and CDR2 is ANQGSEA. V was trimmed by 4 bases and J by 6 bases, leaving 14 bases between them. CDR3 loop: CSVAYRVSDTQYF. As DNA, the CDR3 is TGCAGCGTTGCATACAGGGTGTCGGATACGCAGTATTTT.

The rearrangement joins TRBV11-1 to TRBJ1-2; D is perhaps TRBD1 (6 bases). This CDR3 has 14 residues. The germline V and J ends were trimmed by 5 bases and 8 bases, with 18 bases remaining between them. CDR1 and CDR2 from the germline V gene are SGHAT and FQDESV (reference sequence). The CDR3 sequence: CASSVSPGERGYTF. The DNA of the CDR3 is TGTGCCAGCAGCGTTTCCCCAGGGGAACGGGGCTACACCTTC.

This clonotype has more than one count but fewer than ten. A read error may produce the germline difference seen at one junction end. J is TRBJ2-5 and V is TRBV7-2; a weak D match, TRBD2 (5 bases). The CDR3 is 15 amino acids. Germline CDR1 and CDR2: SGHTA and FQGNSA. CDR3 loop: CASSLHYGIGKTQYF. In nucleotides, the CDR3 is TGCGCCAGCAGCTTGCATTACGGGATCGGGAAGACCCAGTACTTC.

The rearrangement joins TRBV2 to TRBJ2-7; 7 bases match TRBD2. V was clipped by 3 bases and J by 5 bases; unmatched bases: 7. The CDR3 loop spans 14 amino acids. Germline V gene lookup returns CDR1 SNHLY and CDR2 FYNNEI. The CDR3 DNA sequence: TGTGCCAGCAGTGACGGCGGGAGAGGGGACGAGCAGTACTTC. Residues: CASSDGGRGDEQYF.

Many counts were recorded for this clonotype. The gene calls are TRBV24-1 and TRBJ1-1; 8 bases are a match to TRBD1. Germline CDR1 KGHDR, CDR2 SFDVKD. The CDR3 loop spans 14 amino acids. V lost 9 bases to trimming and J lost 1 base; unmatched junction nucleotides: 6. The CDR3 DNA reads TGTGCCACCGTAGCAGGGGGCGGGAACACTGAAGCTTTCTTT. Amino acids: CATVAGGGNTEAFF.

This clonotype was seen only once. The chain combines TRBV29-1 with TRBJ2-7, with 7 bases matching TRBD2. Germline lookup yields CDR1 SQVTM and CDR2 ANQGSEA. The CDR3 is made up of 14 amino acids. The junction had 9 bases not matched to a gene; V was cut back by 6 bases and J by 1 base. CDR3 protein: CSVGGEGYSYEQYF. CDR3 in DNA: TGCAGCGTGGGGGGGGAGGGGTATTCCTACGAGCAGTACTTC.

This clonotype was observed a few times. The gene calls are TRBV20-1 and TRBJ2-5, with TRBD1 matching over 7 bases. CDR3 length equals 16 residues. Germline V gene data show CDR1 as DFQATT and CDR2 as SNEGSKA (reference sequence). Trimming removed 3 bases from V and 5 bases from J; junction bases left unmatched: 15. DNA for the CDR3: TGCAGTGCTAGTCGGGATTTGACAGGGTTTGGGGAGACCCAGTACTTC. This gives the protein CSASRDLTGFGETQYF.

This clonotype has ten or more counts. The chain joins TRBV25-1 to TRBJ1-5, with 9 bases aligning to TRBD1. Germline loops: CDR1 MGHDK, CDR2 SYGVNS. The trim removed 8 bases at V and 2 bases at J, leaving 7 bases unmatched. The CDR3 runs to 15 residues. The CDR3 coding sequence is TGTGCCAGCGAACCGGGACAGGGACGCAATCAGCCCCAGCATTTT. Translating gives CASEPGQGRNQPQHF.

The rearrangement links TRBV15 to TRBJ1-2; no firm D call. Per the germline V gene, CDR1 is LNHNV and CDR2 is YYDKDF (reference sequence). This CDR3 has 15 amino acids. V was pared by 0 bases and J by 0 bases, with 8 bases between. The CDR3 region is CATSRDGETNYGYTF. The CDR3 coding sequence is TGTGCCACCAGCAGAGATGGGGAAACTAACTATGGCTACACCTTC.

Comments on this clonotype: One end of the junction is discordant with germline, which a read error may explain. V gene TRBV6-1 combines with J gene TRBJ1-5, with TRBD1 matching 7 bases. Germline CDR1 MNHNS, CDR2 SASEGT. The CDR3 covers 14 residues. The CDR3 nucleotides read TGTGCCAGCGCCAGGGGGGCCCTCAATCAGTCCCAGCATTTT. Protein: CASARGALNQSQHF.

As to this clonotype: An end of the junction does not agree with germline; a read error may underlie this. The rearrangement uses TRBV7-2 and TRBJ2-5; the match to TRBD2 covers 7 bases. Germline V gives CDR1 SGHTA, CDR2 FQGNSA. The CDR3 sequence is 15 residues long. The CDR3 sequence is CASSQEGAGKETQYF. As DNA, the CDR3 is TGCGCCAGCAGCCAGGAGGGAGCGGGGAAAGAGACCCAGTACTTC.

The chain carries TRBV7-9 and TRBJ1-2; D is possibly TRBD1 (6 bases). Germline assignment: CDR1 SEHNR and CDR2 FQNEAQ (reference sequence). V lost 6 bases, J lost 2 bases, and 10 bases lay in between. The length of the CDR3 is 13 residues. DNA for the CDR3: TGTGCCAGCAGTAACGGGGGCAACTATGGCTACACCTTC. Its translation is CASSNGGNYGYTF.

The gene calls are TRBV6-5 and TRBJ2-5; 11 nucleotides align to TRBD2. V lost 4 bases and J lost 4; bases outside the gene matches: 8. The V gene's germline CDR1 is MNHEY and CDR2 SVGAGI. The CDR3 consists of 16 residues. In DNA, the CDR3 is TGTGCCAGCAGTTCTATACTAGCGGGAGAGGGAGAGACCCAGTACTTC. Residues: CASSSILAGEGETQYF.

This clonotype was found a few times. The chain joins TRBV20-1 to TRBJ2-7, with D possibly called TRBD1 or TRBD2 (5 bases each). CDR1 and CDR2 (germline): DFQATT, SNEGSKA (reference sequence). V was cut by 8 bases and J by 2 bases, with 19 bases left in between. The length of the CDR3 is 14 residues. DNA of the CDR3: TGCAGTACATCAGGGAGAAAAGGACCCTACGAGCAGTACTTC. Its translation: CSTSGRKGPYEQYF.

The chain recombines TRBV15 with TRBJ1-6; the match to TRBD1 covers 8 bases. CDR1 and CDR2 from the germline V gene are LNHNV and YYDKDF (reference sequence). Trimming took 0 bases from V and 10 from J; bases not matched to a gene: 5. CDR3 length equals 15 residues. The CDR3 DNA reads as TGTGCCACCAGCAGAGATCCAGGGGGCGTCTCACCCCTCCACTTT. It is translated as CATSRDPGGVSPLHF. The full variable domain, its missing parts supplied by reference TRBV15 and TRBJ1-6, is DAMVIQNPRYQVTQFGKPVTLSCSQTLNHNVMYWYQQKSSQAPKLLFHYYDKDFNNEADTPDNFQSRRPNTSFCFLDIRSPGLGDTAMYLCATSRDPGGVSPLHFGNGTRLTVT.

This clonotype was picked up many times. V usage is TRBV7-9 and J usage is TRBJ1-1, with D hard to call. Per the germline V gene, CDR1 is SEHNR and CDR2 is FQNEAQ (reference sequence). Trimming removed 5 bases at V and 3 bases at J, with 10 bases between. This CDR3 has 13 residues. CDR3 loop: CASSPGSDTEAFF. Here the CDR3 DNA reads TGTGCCAGCAGCCCCGGAAGTGACACTGAAGCTTTCTTT.

V usage is TRBV7-2 and J usage is TRBJ1-4; 7 positions match TRBD1. Trimming removed 5 bases from V and 3 bases from J; junction bases left unmatched: 6. The CDR3 extends over 15 amino acids. The germline V gene encodes CDR1 SGHTA and CDR2 FQGNSA. CDR3 in DNA: TGTGCCAGCAGCGCTACAGGGGATGCTAATGAAAAACTGTTTTTT. Translating it yields CASSATGDANEKLFF.

In this sample, this clonotype turned up many times. V and J are TRBV24-1 and TRBJ1-5; TRBD1 aligns across 7 bases. The CDR3 has 16 amino acids. With V trimmed by 2 bases and J by 6 bases, 9 bases remained unmatched. CDR1 KGHDR and CDR2 SFDVKD come from the germline V gene. The CDR3 spells CATSDSRQGRVQPQHF. For the CDR3, the DNA is TGTGCCACCAGTGATTCCAGACAGGGTCGAGTTCAGCCCCAGCATTTT.

This chain joins TRBV20-1 and TRBJ1-3; tentative D call: TRBD1 (5 bases). CDR1 DFQATT and CDR2 SNEGSKA come from the germline V gene (reference sequence). Trimming shortened V by 3 bases and J by 4 bases, and 10 bases separated the two germline ends. The length of the CDR3 is 13 residues. CDR3 coding DNA: TGCAGTGCTAGTTGGGGGGTCGGAAACACCATATATTTT. Residues: CSASWGVGNTIYF.

This clonotype was observed many times. V usage is TRBV29-1 and J usage is TRBJ1-2; TRBD1 matches at 8 bases. The length of the CDR3 is 13 residues. After removal of 5 bases from V and 4 bases from J, the junction contained 6 bases not matched to a gene. Looked up from germline, CDR1 is SQVTM and CDR2 is ANQGSEA. The CDR3 DNA is TGCAGCGTTATGACAGGGGCGCCCTATGGCTACACCTTC. This sequence encodes CSVMTGAPYGYTF.

As DNA, the CDR3 is TGTGCCAGCAGCGTCTCGACTAGCGGGAGGGCCTGGGAGACCCAGTACTTC. The encoded protein is CASSVSTSGRAWETQYF. This chain connects TRBV11-2 to TRBJ2-5, with TRBD2 identical over 14 bases. The CDR3 loop spans 17 amino acids. In germline, CDR1 is SGHAT, CDR2 FQNNGV. V trimming: 5 bases; J trimming: 5 bases; junction bases outside the gene matches: 10.

This clonotype was detected only a few times. The chain links TRBV20-1 to TRBJ1-4; possibly TRBD1 for D (5 bases). With 6 bases removed from V and 5 bases from J, the gap between germline ends came to 13 bases. CDR3 length equals 13 residues. Germline CDR1 is DFQATT and CDR2 is SNEGSKA (reference sequence). The CDR3 region is CSATGAINEKLFF. DNA for the CDR3: TGCAGTGCCACCGGGGCTATCAATGAAAAACTGTTTTTT.

This clonotype was found many times. The chain is built from TRBV25-1 and TRBJ2-6; 9 bases match TRBD1. The CDR3 consists of 17 residues. Germline V lookup: CDR1 MGHDK, CDR2 SYGVNS. V was clipped by 6 bases and J by 0 bases; unmatched bases: 6. CDR3 residues: CASRSGTGSSGANVLTF. The CDR3 bases are TGTGCCAGCAGATCCGGGACAGGGAGCTCTGGGGCCAACGTCCTGACTTTC. The full variable domain, completed using reference TRBV25-1 and TRBJ2-6, is EADIYQTPRYLVIGTGKKITLECSQTMGHDKMYWYQQDPGMELHLIHYSYGVNSTEKGDLSSESTVSRIRTEHFPLTLESARPSHTSQYLCASRSGTGSSGANVLTFGAGSRLTVL.